This TCR beta chain was recovered during a study of blood T cell repertoires in COVID-19. The V end lost 3 bases, the J end lost 8 bases, and 11 bases lay between the germline ends. CDR3 size: 13 residues. CDR1 and CDR2 from the germline V gene are MGHDK and SYGVNS. Sequenced by immunoSEQ multiplex PCR; TCRdb stores in-frame clones only, minus some. In the table there are approximately 30,000 clones, roughly 90% of which are singletons. Sequenced input: peripheral blood. J is TRBJ2-1 and V is TRBV25-1; D unresolved. This clonotype originated in a human donor with active COVID-19. The donor label of this sample is uncertain. The CDR3: CASSDHYSDEQFF. The CDR3, as DNA: TGTGCCAGCAGTGATCACTACTCCGATGAGCAGTTCTTC. Supplemented by reference TRBV25-1 and TRBJ2-1, the full variable domain reads EADIYQTPRYLVIGTGKKITLECSQTMGHDKMYWYQQDPGMELHLIHYSYGVNSTEKGDLSSESTVSRIRTEHFPLTLESARPSHTSQYLCASSDHYSDEQFFGPGTRLTVL.